This TCR beta chain originates from a study of T cells after yellow fever vaccination. Germline assignment: CDR1 SEHNR and CDR2 FQNEAQ (reference sequence). The CDR3 is made up of 13 amino acids. V lost 10 bases, J lost 3 bases, and 15 bases lay in between. 5'RACE template switching added a universal primer site and UMIs to TCR cDNA. TCRdb fed the 5' RACE reads into MiXCR, producing one record per CDR3 protein. The sample consists of about 320,000 distinct CDR3 sequences, 3.5% to 4.5% of them appearing once. Study observations and caveats: In post-booster samples, most primary-vaccination clones reappeared (approximately 96% CD4, approximately 91% CD8).

About this clonotype itself: Its antigen is not identified.

This chain uses TRBV7-9 with TRBJ1-1; tentatively, D is TRBD1 (6 bases). This sequence originates from a man aged 18 to 35 who received the YFV17D yellow fever vaccine. The input for sequencing was PBMCs, taken 15 days after the yellow fever booster vaccination. CDR3 bases: TGTGCCATCAGGGGAGGGGGGGACACTGAAGCTTTCTTT. Encoded protein: CAIRGGGDTEAFF.